The 27 T cell receptor beta chains given below trace back to one sample, sequenced in a study of OX40 agonist ivuxolimab in advanced cancers. Some clones are missing from TCRdb's copy, which holds only in-frame ones; the method was immunoSEQ multiplex PCR. The sample consists of 65,000 to 95,000 clones, about nine tenths of them appearing once. The sequenced sample was CD4+ or CD8+ T cells sorted from blood, obtained in a trial of the OX40 agonist ivuxolimab. These receptors all stem from an adult with an advanced solid tumor such as melanoma, head and neck, liver or kidney cancer.

This chain links TRBV7-2 with TRBJ2-7; 13 positions match TRBD2. The CDR3 is 16 amino acids. Trimming removed 4 bases from V and 7 bases from J; junction bases left unmatched: 10. CDR1 is SGHTA, CDR2 FQGNSA, per germline. The CDR3 DNA reads TGTGCCAGCAGCTGGCCTGGACTAGCGGGGGCCGGGGAGCAGTACTTC. Protein product: CASSWPGLAGAGEQYF.

The rearrangement joins TRBV7-6 to TRBJ1-4, with 7 bases identical to TRBD1. V lost 5 bases, J lost 2 bases, and 5 bases stayed unmatched. Per germline, CDR1 SGHVS and CDR2 FNYEAQ. The CDR3 is made up of 15 amino acids. The CDR3 region has the DNA TGTGCCAGCAGCACACGACAGGGCACTAATGAAAAACTGTTTTTT. This sequence encodes CASSTRQGTNEKLFF.

The V gene is TRBV7-9, the J gene TRBJ2-5; TRBD2 aligns across 12 bases. The V and J ends lost 5 bases and 5 bases, in that order; junction bases with no gene match: 12. CDR1 is SEHNR and CDR2 is FQNEAQ in the germline V gene (reference sequence). This CDR3 spans 17 amino acids. DNA for the CDR3: TGTGCCAGCAGCCCCTCTAGCGGGGGGGCCTTGGGGGAGACCCAGTACTTC. This gives the protein CASSPSSGGALGETQYF.

V gene TRBV7-6 combines with J gene TRBJ1-2; tentative D call: TRBD1 (5 bases). The V gene's germline CDR1 is SGHVS and CDR2 FNYEAQ. Trimming took off 1 base at V and 0 bases at J, with 9 bases between the two ends. The CDR3 contains 15 residues. In DNA, the CDR3 is TGTGCCAGCAGCTTAGAGGACACTACTAACTATGGCTACACCTTC. This encodes CASSLEDTTNYGYTF.

About this clone: This sample includes further DNA sequences coding for the same CDR3. The chain has TRBV5-6 and TRBJ2-7; D may correspond to TRBD1 or TRBD2 (5 bases each). Looked up from germline, CDR1 is SGHDT and CDR2 is YYEEEE. CDR3 length: 14 residues. Trimming removed 0 bases at V and 0 bases at J, with 7 bases between. This CDR3 is CASSLGGSSYEQYF. The CDR3 nucleotides are TGTGCCAGCAGCTTGGGGGGGAGCTCCTACGAGCAGTACTTC.

J is TRBJ2-3 and V is TRBV13, with 9 positions matching TRBD1. CDR3 size: 12 residues. Trimming at V came to 11 bases and at J to 6 bases, leaving 6 bases not matched to a gene. In germline, CDR1 is PRHDT, CDR2 FYEKMQ (reference sequence). This CDR3 reads CAWRGTGDTQYF. The CDR3 DNA sequence: TGTGCCTGGCGGGGGACAGGGGATACGCAGTATTTT. The full variable domain, rest sourced from reference TRBV13 and TRBJ2-3, is AAGVIQSPRHLIKEKRETATLKCYPIPRHDTVYWYQQGPGQDPQFLISFYEKMQSDKGSIPDRFSAQQFSDYHSELNMSSLELGDSALYFCAWRGTGDTQYFGPGTRLTVL.

This chain links TRBV7-9 with TRBJ1-4, with D possibly TRBD1 on 6 matching bases. CDR1 SEHNR and CDR2 FQNEAQ come from the germline V gene (reference sequence). CDR3 size: 15 residues. V was clipped by 1 base and J by 6 bases, with 12 bases between them. In DNA form, the CDR3 reads TGTGCCAGCAGCTTAGAGGGGGGCTACGATGAAAAACTGTTTTTT. Translated, it gives CASSLEGGYDEKLFF.

V and J are TRBV10-3 and TRBJ1-2; 9 nucleotides agree with TRBD1. Germline lookup yields CDR1 ENHRY and CDR2 SYGVKD. The CDR3 is 17 residues long. Trimming cost V 3 bases and J 1 base; bases outside gene matches: 9. The CDR3 DNA reads TGTGCCATCAGTGACCCACTCCTGGACAGGGGTAACTATGGCTACACCTTC. Amino acids: CAISDPLLDRGNYGYTF.

V and J are TRBV13 and TRBJ2-2; D unresolved. Germline CDR1 is PRHDT and CDR2 is FYEKMQ (reference sequence). V was clipped by 4 bases and J by 1 base, with 4 bases between them. The CDR3 covers 13 residues. The CDR3 DNA is TGTGCCAGCAGCTCTGGGAACACCGGGGAGCTGTTTTTT. This translates into CASSSGNTGELFF.

The chain combines TRBV19 with TRBJ1-1; D is possibly TRBD1 (6 bases). V was cut by 1 base and J by 1 base, with 16 bases left in between. Germline V gene lookup returns CDR1 LNHDA and CDR2 SQIVND (reference sequence). The CDR3 has 17 residues. The CDR3 region is CASSIVGQGRGNTEAFF. The CDR3, as DNA: TGTGCCAGTAGTATAGTCGGGCAGGGGAGGGGGAACACTGAAGCTTTCTTT.

The genes are TRBV7-9 and TRBJ2-5, with D possibly TRBD1 on 6 matching bases. Per germline, CDR1 SEHNR and CDR2 FQNEAQ (reference sequence). Trimming took 4 bases from V and 4 from J, leaving 16 bases between them. This CDR3 has 15 residues. The CDR3 region is CASSSTAYRAETQYF. The CDR3 DNA is TGTGCCAGCAGCTCAACCGCCTACAGGGCAGAGACCCAGTACTTC.

This chain uses TRBV27 with TRBJ2-7; D is ambiguous. Germline V CDR1 and CDR2: MNHEY, SMNVEV (reference sequence). V gave up 4 bases and J gave up 3 bases, with 13 bases separating them. CDR3 length: 14 amino acids. For the CDR3, the DNA is TGTGCCAGCAGTTATATGGCAGGTGACTACGAGCAGTACTTC. Translation gives CASSYMAGDYEQYF.

The J gene is TRBJ2-7, the V gene TRBV27, with D tentatively TRBD1 (6 bases). Germline V gene lookup returns CDR1 MNHEY and CDR2 SMNVEV (reference sequence). The V gene lost 6 bases and the J gene lost 3 bases, with 12 bases spanning the gap. The CDR3 length is 13 residues. CDR3 region: CASSAGVIYEQYF. The CDR3 DNA reads TGTGCCAGCAGCGCAGGGGTCATCTACGAGCAGTACTTC.

This clone is a singleton in its sample. This rearrangement joins TRBV7-9 to TRBJ1-2; D call uncertain. The CDR3 covers 15 residues. V lost 4 bases and J 7 bases, leaving 19 bases between the germline ends. The germline gives CDR1 SEHNR, CDR2 FQNEAQ (reference sequence). The CDR3 nucleotides read TGTGCCAGCAGCTACCGAACCGACCCAGCAACTGGCTACACCTTC. Its translation: CASSYRTDPATGYTF. The variable domain in full, completed from reference TRBV7-9 and TRBJ1-2, reads DTGVSQNPRHKITKRGQNVTFRCDPISEHNRLYWYRQTLGQGPEFLTYFQNEAQLEKSRLLSDRFSAERPKGSFSTLEIQRTEQGDSAMYLCASSYRTDPATGYTFGSGTRLTVV.

The chain links TRBV11-2 to TRBJ2-5; TRBD2 matches at 9 bases. The germline V gene has CDR1 SGHAT and CDR2 FQNNGV. V lost 2 bases to trimming and J lost 5 bases; unmatched junction nucleotides: 15. CDR3 length: 18 amino acids. CDR3 coding DNA: TGTGCCAGCAGCTTATTAGCTAGCGGGGCCCAGTGGGGGGAGACCCAGTACTTC. Translation gives CASSLLASGAQWGETQYF.

This clone was seen once. The chain is built from TRBV6-5 and TRBJ2-7; D is perhaps TRBD1 (6 bases). Deletions cut 2 bases from V and 7 bases from J, with 12 bases between. From germline, CDR1 is MNHEY and CDR2 SVGAGI. The CDR3 covers 13 residues. CDR3 loop: CASSYTDSLEQYF. The CDR3 DNA reads TGTGCCAGCAGTTACACGGACAGCTTGGAGCAGTACTTC.

The V and J genes are TRBV9 and TRBJ2-1; possible D gene TRBD1, 6 bases. Deletions cut 2 bases from V and 2 bases from J, with 14 bases between. This CDR3 is built from 16 residues. Germline V gene data show CDR1 as SGDLS and CDR2 as YYNGEE. CDR3 nucleotides: TGTGCCAGCAGCGTGTACTTCACAGGGACCTACAATGAGCAGTTCTTC. This encodes CASSVYFTGTYNEQFF.

The chain couples TRBV29-1 to TRBJ2-7; the D is unclear. The germline gives CDR1 SQVTM, CDR2 ANQGSEA. CDR3 length: 12 amino acids. V was cut by 3 bases and J by 0 bases, with 6 bases left in between. CDR3 coding DNA: TGCAGCGTTGAGTCAGCCTCCTACGAGCAGTACTTC. The encoded protein is CSVESASYEQYF.

The CDR3 DNA reads as TGTGCCAGCAGTTTTGGGGGGGGGAGCTACGAGCAGTACTTC. It codes for CASSFGGGSYEQYF. The chain couples TRBV27 to TRBJ2-7, with 7 bases aligning to TRBD2. CDR1 and CDR2 (germline): MNHEY, SMNVEV (reference sequence). Trimming removed 3 bases from V and 3 bases from J; junction bases left unmatched: 5. The CDR3 has 14 amino acids.

The gene calls are TRBV11-2 and TRBJ2-7, with 11 bases lining up with TRBD1. Trimming at V came to 3 bases and at J to 5 bases, leaving 0 bases not matched to a gene. The CDR3 contains 13 residues. CDR1 and CDR2 from the germline V gene are SGHAT and FQNNGV. The CDR3 sequence is CASSLGQGDEQYF. CDR3 nucleotide sequence: TGTGCCAGCAGCTTGGGACAGGGGGACGAGCAGTACTTC.

The chain uses TRBV11-2 and TRBJ1-3; 11 positions agree with TRBD1. The V gene end was trimmed by 4 bases and the J gene end by 1 base; junction bases not matched to a gene: 3. Germline V CDR1 and CDR2: SGHAT, FQNNGV. The CDR3 extends over 16 amino acids. In nucleotides, the CDR3 is TGTGCCAGCAGCTCCGGGACAGGGGGTTCTGGAAACACCATATATTTT. Translation gives CASSSGTGGSGNTIYF.

V usage is TRBV29-1 and J usage is TRBJ2-4; a possible D gene is TRBD2 (6 bases). V dropped 5 bases and J dropped 2 bases, with 13 bases sitting between them. Germline lookup yields CDR1 SQVTM and CDR2 ANQGSEA. The CDR3 length is 14 residues. This CDR3 is CSVPSVTSKNIQYF. The CDR3 DNA follows: TGCAGCGTTCCTAGCGTCACTTCCAAAAACATTCAGTACTTC.

The chain employs TRBV2 and TRBJ2-7; D unresolved. The V gene lost 2 bases and the J gene lost 3 bases, with 5 bases spanning the gap. Germline lookup yields CDR1 SNHLY and CDR2 FYNNEI. This CDR3 has 12 amino acids. This chain's CDR3 is CASSESDYEQYF. The DNA of the CDR3 is TGTGCCAGCAGTGAAAGCGACTACGAGCAGTACTTC.

For the CDR3, the DNA is TGTGCCAGCAGCCTCAGGGGGAGTATTATTGCCGGGGAGCTGTTTTTT. It codes for CASSLRGSIIAGELFF. This chain joins TRBV13 and TRBJ2-2; 7 positions match TRBD1. Germline loops: CDR1 PRHDT, CDR2 FYEKMQ (reference sequence). The CDR3 extends over 16 amino acids. Trimming removed 5 bases from V and 6 bases from J; junction bases left unmatched: 12. The variable domain in full, with the rest retrieved from reference TRBV13 and TRBJ2-2, is AAGVIQSPRHLIKEKRETATLKCYPIPRHDTVYWYQQGPGQDPQFLISFYEKMQSDKGSIPDRFSAQQFSDYHSELNMSSLELGDSALYFCASSLRGSIIAGELFFGEGSRLTVL.

The rearrangement uses TRBV4-3 and TRBJ2-7, with D perhaps TRBD2 (6 bases). Per germline, CDR1 LGHNA and CDR2 YSLEER. The V end lost 1 base, the J end lost 4 bases, and 11 bases lay between the germline ends. This CDR3 has 14 amino acids. CDR3: CASSQGVRGYEQYF. The CDR3 coding sequence is TGCGCCAGCAGCCAAGGCGTCCGGGGGTACGAGCAGTACTTC.

The gene calls are TRBV7-8 and TRBJ2-5, with D unclear. The germline gives CDR1 SGHVS, CDR2 FQNEAQ. The germline V and J ends were trimmed by 5 bases and 5 bases, with 18 bases remaining between them. This CDR3 comprises 15 residues. Here the CDR3 reads CASSPQARRSETQYF. Here the CDR3 DNA reads TGTGCCAGCAGCCCGCAGGCCCGCCGGAGTGAGACCCAGTACTTC.

The V call is TRBV27, the J call TRBJ2-7; TRBD1 matches at 9 bases. Unmatched junction bases numbered 6, after V lost 5 bases and J lost 4 bases. The CDR3 totals 14 residues. Germline V gene data show CDR1 as MNHEY and CDR2 as SMNVEV (reference sequence). The CDR3 DNA sequence: TGTGCCAGCAGTCACCAGACAGGGGGTTACGAGCAGTACTTC. As protein: CASSHQTGGYEQYF.